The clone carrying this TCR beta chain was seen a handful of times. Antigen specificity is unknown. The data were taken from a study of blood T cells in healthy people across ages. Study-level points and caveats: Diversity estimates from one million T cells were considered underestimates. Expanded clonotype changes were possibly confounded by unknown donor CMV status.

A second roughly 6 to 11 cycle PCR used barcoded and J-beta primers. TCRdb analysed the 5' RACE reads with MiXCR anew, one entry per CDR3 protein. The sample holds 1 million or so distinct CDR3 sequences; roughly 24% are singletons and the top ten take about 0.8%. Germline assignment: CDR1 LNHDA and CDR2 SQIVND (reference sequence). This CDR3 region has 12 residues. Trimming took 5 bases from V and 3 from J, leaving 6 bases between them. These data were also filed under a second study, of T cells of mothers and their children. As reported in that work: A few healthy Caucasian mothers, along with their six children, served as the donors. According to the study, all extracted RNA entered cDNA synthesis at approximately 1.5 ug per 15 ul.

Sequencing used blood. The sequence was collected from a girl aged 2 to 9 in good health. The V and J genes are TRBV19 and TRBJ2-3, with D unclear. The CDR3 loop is CASSVRTDTQYF. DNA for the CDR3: TGTGCCAGTAGTGTCCGGACAGATACGCAGTATTTT.